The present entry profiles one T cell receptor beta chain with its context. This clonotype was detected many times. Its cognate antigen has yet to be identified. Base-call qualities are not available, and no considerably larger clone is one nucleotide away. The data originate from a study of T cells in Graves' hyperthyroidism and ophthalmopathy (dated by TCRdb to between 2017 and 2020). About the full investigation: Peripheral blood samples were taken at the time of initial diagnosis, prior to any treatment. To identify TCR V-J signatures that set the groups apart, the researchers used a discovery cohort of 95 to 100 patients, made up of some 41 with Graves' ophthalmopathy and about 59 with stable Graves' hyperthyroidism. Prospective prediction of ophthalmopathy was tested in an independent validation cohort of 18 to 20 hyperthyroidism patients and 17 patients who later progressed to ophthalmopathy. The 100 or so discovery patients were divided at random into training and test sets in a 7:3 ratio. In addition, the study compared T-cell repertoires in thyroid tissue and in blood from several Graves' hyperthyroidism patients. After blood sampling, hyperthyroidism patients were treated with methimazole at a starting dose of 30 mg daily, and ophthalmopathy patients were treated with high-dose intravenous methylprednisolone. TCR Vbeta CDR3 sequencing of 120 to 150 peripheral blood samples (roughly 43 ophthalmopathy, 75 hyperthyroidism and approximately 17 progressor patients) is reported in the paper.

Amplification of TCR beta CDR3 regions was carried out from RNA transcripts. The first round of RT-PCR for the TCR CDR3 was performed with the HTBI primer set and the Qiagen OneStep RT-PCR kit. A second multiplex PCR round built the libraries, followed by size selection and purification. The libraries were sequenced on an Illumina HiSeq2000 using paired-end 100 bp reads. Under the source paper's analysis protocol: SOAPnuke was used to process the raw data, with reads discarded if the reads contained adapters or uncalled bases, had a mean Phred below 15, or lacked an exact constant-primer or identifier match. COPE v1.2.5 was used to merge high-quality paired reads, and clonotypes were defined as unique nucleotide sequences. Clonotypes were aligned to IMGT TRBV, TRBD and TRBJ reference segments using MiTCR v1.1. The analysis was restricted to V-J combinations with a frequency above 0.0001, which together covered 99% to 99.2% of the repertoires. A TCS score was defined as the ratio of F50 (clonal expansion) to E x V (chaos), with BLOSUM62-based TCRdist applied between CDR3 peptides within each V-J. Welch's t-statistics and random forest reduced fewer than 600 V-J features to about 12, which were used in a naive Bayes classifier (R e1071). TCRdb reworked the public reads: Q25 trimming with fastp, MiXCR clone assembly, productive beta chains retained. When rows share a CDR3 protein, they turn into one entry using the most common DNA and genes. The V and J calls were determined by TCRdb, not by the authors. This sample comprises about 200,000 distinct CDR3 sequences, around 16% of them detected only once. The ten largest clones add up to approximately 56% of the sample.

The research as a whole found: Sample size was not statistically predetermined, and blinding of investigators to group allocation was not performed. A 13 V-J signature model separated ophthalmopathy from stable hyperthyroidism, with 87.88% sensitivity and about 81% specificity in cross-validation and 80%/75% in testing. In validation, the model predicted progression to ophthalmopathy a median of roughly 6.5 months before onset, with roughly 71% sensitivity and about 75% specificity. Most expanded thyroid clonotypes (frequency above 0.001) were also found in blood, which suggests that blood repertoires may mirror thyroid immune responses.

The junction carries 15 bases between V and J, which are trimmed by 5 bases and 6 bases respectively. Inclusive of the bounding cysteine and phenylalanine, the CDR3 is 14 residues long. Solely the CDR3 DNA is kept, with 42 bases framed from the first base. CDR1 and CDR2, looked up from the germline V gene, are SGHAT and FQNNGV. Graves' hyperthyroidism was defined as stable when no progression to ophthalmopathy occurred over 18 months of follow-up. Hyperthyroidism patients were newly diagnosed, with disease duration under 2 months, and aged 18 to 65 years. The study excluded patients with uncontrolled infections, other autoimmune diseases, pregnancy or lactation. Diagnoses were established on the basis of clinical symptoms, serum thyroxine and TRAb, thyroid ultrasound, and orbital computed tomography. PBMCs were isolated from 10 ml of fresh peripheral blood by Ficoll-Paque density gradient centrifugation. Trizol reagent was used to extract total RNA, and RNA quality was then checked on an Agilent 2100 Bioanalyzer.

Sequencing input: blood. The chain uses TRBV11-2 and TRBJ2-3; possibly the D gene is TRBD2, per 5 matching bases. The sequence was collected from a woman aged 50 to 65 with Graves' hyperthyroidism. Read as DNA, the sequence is TGTGCCAGCAGCCGACCCGAAAGGAGGGATACGCAGTATTTT. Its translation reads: CASSRPERRDTQYF. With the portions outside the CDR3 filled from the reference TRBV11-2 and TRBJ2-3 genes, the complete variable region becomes EAGVAQSPRYKIIEKRQSVAFWCNPISGHATLYWYQQILGQGPKLLIQFQNNGVVDDSQLPKDRFSAERLKGVDSTLKIQPAKLEDSAVYLCASSRPERRDTQYFGPGTRLTVL.